The T cell receptor (beta chain) described here comes from a study of tumor-infiltrating lymphocytes in primary liver carcinoma. Across the study: Between about 4 and 11 cm across, the tumors were all of stage T1-T3 N0M0.

Total RNA amounting to about 520 ng was the source from which TCR beta cDNA was made with a constant-region primer. Three-round nested multiplex PCR performed with slightly modified ARM-PCR produced the TCR beta libraries. It was with TRBV1-TRBV30 forward primers and a C-beta reverse primer that the first two PCR rounds were run, at about 10 cycles each. One entry per CDR3 protein, called by TCRdb with MiXCR from the multiplex PCR reads. Seen here are some 180,000 distinct CDR3 sequences, around four fifths observed once, and the top ten hold 15% to 20%. The germline gives CDR1 MNHNS, CDR2 SASEGT. The CDR3 sequence is 13 residues long. Co-extraction of RNA and DNA was performed on 20-30 mg of unsorted bulk tissue. Patients carried chronic HBV infection without prior treatment. In its sample, this clonotype was seen a few times. This clone may be a read error of a much larger clone one base away.

The clonotype originates from a man between 40 and 49 years old with primary liver carcinoma and hepatitis B virus infection. Sequenced: tumor tissue from primary liver carcinoma. This chain connects TRBV6-1 to TRBJ1-1; D ambiguous. The DNA for the CDR3 is TGTGCCAGCAGTGCCCAGACGAACACTGAAACTTTCTTT. It encodes CASSAQTNTETFF.